The 32 T cell receptor beta chains presented below share a single source sample, sequenced in a study of blood T cell repertoires in COVID-19. The table came from immunoSEQ multiplex PCR; TCRdb's copy has only in-frame clones and leaves some out. The sample consists of over 100,000 clones, approximately 87% of them appearing once. The material sequenced was peripheral blood. These receptors originate from a woman between 45 and 60 years old with acute or convalescent COVID-19.

V is TRBV28 and J is TRBJ2-7; 11 bases align to TRBD1. The CDR3 runs to 15 residues. Germline V gives CDR1 MDHEN, CDR2 SYDVKM. V lost 4 bases, J lost 4 bases, and 6 bases stayed unmatched. CDR3 in amino acids: CASSSTGTGGYEQYF. CDR3 in DNA: TGTGCCAGCAGTTCCACCGGGACAGGGGGATACGAGCAGTACTTC.

This chain joins TRBV7-9 and TRBJ1-5; possibly TRBD1 for D (6 bases). This CDR3 contains 18 residues. From germline, CDR1 is SEHNR and CDR2 FQNEAQ (reference sequence). V was pared by 1 base and J by 3 bases, with 19 bases between. CDR3 bases: TGTGCCAGCAGCTTAGGAGCAGGGGTAACCCCCACCAATCAGCCCCAGCATTTT. It is translated as CASSLGAGVTPTNQPQHF. Complete variable domain (other parts from reference TRBV7-9 and TRBJ1-5): DTGVSQNPRHKITKRGQNVTFRCDPISEHNRLYWYRQTLGQGPEFLTYFQNEAQLEKSRLLSDRFSAERPKGSFSTLEIQRTEQGDSAMYLCASSLGAGVTPTNQPQHFGDGTRLSIL.

V gene TRBV5-1 combines with J gene TRBJ1-2, with D perhaps matching TRBD1 (6 bases). Trimming pared 3 bases from V and 3 bases from J, leaving 18 bases between. This CDR3 is built from 16 residues. From germline, CDR1 is SGHRS and CDR2 YFSETQ. The CDR3 bases are TGCGCCAGCAGCTACCGAACAGGGTTCAGAGACTATGGCTACACCTTC. Residues: CASSYRTGFRDYGYTF.

The rearrangement links TRBV6-5 to TRBJ1-2, with 8 bases matching TRBD1. This CDR3 has 15 amino acids. The germline V gene encodes CDR1 MNHEY and CDR2 SVGAGI. Germline trimming cut 0 bases from V and 5 bases from J; bases unmatched to any gene: 5. The chain's CDR3 is CASSYSTGGWYGYTF. CDR3 bases: TGTGCCAGCAGTTACTCAACAGGGGGTTGGTATGGCTACACCTTC.

This chain uses TRBV21-1 with TRBJ1-2. TRBV21-1 is given as a pseudogene. This CDR3 contains 14 residues. CDR3 loop: CASSKTGQEGGYTF. The CDR3 nucleotides read TGTGCCAGCAGCAAAACAGGCCAGGAGGGTGGCTACACCTTC.

The gene calls are TRBV5-5 and TRBJ1-6; TRBD1 matches 8 bases. The CDR3 spans 19 residues. Per germline, CDR1 SGHKS and CDR2 YYEKEE (reference sequence). J gave up 2 bases and V 2 bases, and 12 bases lay outside the gene matches. The CDR3 is CASSLRQVGQGTYNSPLHF. Here the CDR3 DNA reads TGTGCCAGCAGCTTAAGACAAGTTGGACAGGGTACCTATAATTCACCCCTCCACTTT.

This sequence joins TRBV15 and TRBJ1-5, with D uncertain. This CDR3 has 13 amino acids. V was cut by 5 bases and J by 11 bases, with 16 bases left in between. CDR1 is LNHNV and CDR2 is YYDKDF in the germline V gene (reference sequence). In DNA, the CDR3 is TGTGCCACCAGCTTTGGGGAGGGAGGAGCCCAGCATTTT. This gives the protein CATSFGEGGAQHF.

CDR3 in DNA: TGTGCCAGCAGCTTTATGACAGGCTACTACAATGAGCAGTTCTTC. This translates into CASSFMTGYYNEQFF. The rearrangement uses TRBV5-6 and TRBJ2-1; D is perhaps TRBD1 (6 bases). This CDR3 comprises 15 residues. Germline CDR1 reads SGHDT; CDR2 reads YYEEEE. Trimming shortened V by 2 bases and J by 3 bases, and 12 bases separated the two germline ends.

The chain couples TRBV10-3 to TRBJ2-2; 9 positions agree with TRBD2. V dropped 10 bases and J dropped 3; count of bases not matched to a gene: 6. The CDR3 has 14 amino acids. Germline V gene lookup returns CDR1 ENHRY and CDR2 SYGVKD. As DNA, the CDR3 is TGTGCCAGCTGGGGACTAGCCGACACCGGGGAGCTGTTTTTT. Protein product: CASWGLADTGELFF.

On this clone: Compared with germline, one end of the junction differs, possibly owing to a read error. The rearrangement joins TRBV3-1 (or the pseudogene TRBV3-2) to TRBJ2-2, with D tentatively TRBD1 (5 bases). Looked up from germline, CDR1 is LGHDT and CDR2 is YNNKEL (reference sequence). The CDR3 covers 15 residues. CDR3 region: CASNQRTSNTGELFF. CDR3 in DNA: TGTGCCAGCAACCAACGGACATCGAACACCGGGGAGCTGTTTTTT.

The rearrangement joins TRBV11-2 to TRBJ1-4; D uncertain. Trimming shortened V by 2 bases and J by 4 bases, and 5 bases separated the two germline ends. Germline V gene sequence: CDR1 SGHAT, CDR2 FQNNGV. The CDR3 spans 13 residues. CDR3 in amino acids: CASSLMRNEKLFF. The CDR3 DNA is TGTGCCAGCAGCTTAATGCGTAATGAAAAACTGTTTTTT.

This clone was recorded once. J is TRBJ2-7 and V is TRBV2, with a possible D match to TRBD1 (6 bases). With 6 bases removed from V and 6 bases from J, the gap between germline ends came to 15 bases. This CDR3 is built from 13 residues. In germline, CDR1 is SNHLY, CDR2 FYNNEI. The CDR3 spells CASSETGNSEQYF. CDR3 nucleotides: TGTGCCAGCAGCGAAACAGGGAACTCCGAGCAGTACTTC.

For the CDR3, the DNA is TGTGCCAGCAGCCCGGAGCGAAACTATGGCTACACCTTC. As protein: CASSPERNYGYTF. The chain employs TRBV4-2 and TRBJ1-2, with no clear D. Germline CDR1 is LGHNA and CDR2 is YNFKEQ. V lost 4 bases and J lost 2, with 8 bases in between. The CDR3 is made up of 13 amino acids.

The chain joins TRBV6-6 to TRBJ2-2; D is possibly TRBD2 (5 bases). Trimming pared 10 bases from V and 2 bases from J, leaving 14 bases between. CDR1 is MNHNY, CDR2 SVGAGI, per germline (reference sequence). The CDR3 loop spans 14 amino acids. The CDR3, as DNA: TGTGCCACCCCGGGCGGGTTAAACACCGGGGAGCTGTTTTTT. This gives the protein CATPGGLNTGELFF.

The chain joins TRBV5-1 to TRBJ2-1; D gene unclear. The CDR3 is 16 residues long. Trimming stripped 0 bases from V and 2 bases from J, with 12 bases between. Germline lookup yields CDR1 SGHRS and CDR2 YFSETQ. CDR3 in DNA: TGCGCCAGCAGCTTGGCCGTCGGTTCGCCCTACAATGAGCAGTTCTTC. It encodes CASSLAVGSPYNEQFF. Supplemented by reference TRBV5-1 and TRBJ2-1, the full variable domain reads KAGVTQTPRYLIKTRGQQVTLSCSPISGHRSVSWYQQTPGQGLQFLFEYFSETQRNKGNFPGRFSGRQFSNSRSEMNVSTLELGDSALYLCASSLAVGSPYNEQFFGPGTRLTVL.

This clone has only one observation. The genes are TRBV3-1 (or the pseudogene TRBV3-2) and TRBJ1-4, with a possible D match to TRBD1 (5 bases). In germline, CDR1 is LGHDT, CDR2 YNNKEL (reference sequence). V shed 5 bases and J shed 5 bases, with 15 bases lying between them. There are 15 residues in the CDR3. This CDR3 is CASSGGVSLNEKLFF. The CDR3 nucleotides read TGTGCCAGCAGCGGGGGGGTGAGCCTGAATGAAAAACTGTTTTTT.

V usage is TRBV30 and J usage is TRBJ1-6, with TRBD1 as a possible D gene (5 bases). CDR3 length equals 16 residues. V gave up 3 bases and J gave up 4 bases, with 16 bases separating them. The germline V gene encodes CDR1 GTSNPN and CDR2 SVGIG (reference sequence). The CDR3 reads CAWSISGGNYNSPLHF. The CDR3 coding sequence is TGTGCCTGGAGCATCTCTGGGGGGAATTATAATTCACCCCTCCACTTT.

The CDR3 is CASSNGGLDGYTF. The CDR3 DNA reads TGTGCCAGTAGTAACGGGGGGTTAGATGGCTACACCTTC. The chain recombines TRBV19 with TRBJ1-2; D perhaps matches TRBD1 (5 bases). V was shortened by 4 bases and J by 6 bases, with 12 bases between the two germline ends. The CDR3 extends over 13 amino acids. Germline V gene lookup returns CDR1 LNHDA and CDR2 SQIVND (reference sequence).

The chain joins TRBV6-6 to TRBJ1-2, with D perhaps TRBD1 (5 bases). The CDR3 covers 14 residues. Trimming pared 4 bases from V and 5 bases from J, leaving 14 bases between. CDR1 is MNHNY and CDR2 is SVGAGI in the germline V gene (reference sequence). The CDR3 DNA sequence: TGTGCCAGCAGTTGGTTCTCGGACACGTATGGCTACACCTTC. This encodes CASSWFSDTYGYTF.

The chain couples TRBV19 to TRBJ1-6; D may be TRBD1 (6 bases). Trimming cost V 0 bases and J 3 bases, with 12 bases left between them. This CDR3 has 17 residues. Germline CDR1 is LNHDA and CDR2 is SQIVND (reference sequence). DNA of the CDR3: TGTGCCAGTAGTATAGATTGGACAGCGCGCTATAATTCACCCCTCCACTTT. Amino acid sequence: CASSIDWTARYNSPLHF.

The genes are TRBV19 and TRBJ1-4, with 9 nucleotides matching TRBD1. The CDR3 covers 15 residues. From germline, CDR1 is LNHDA and CDR2 SQIVND (reference sequence). V shed 5 bases, J shed 6 bases, and the junction held 7 bases outside the gene matches. CDR3 nucleotides: TGTGCCAGTAGTTTTTCCGGGACAGGGTATGAAAAACTGTTTTTT. Protein sequence: CASSFSGTGYEKLFF. The full variable domain, in which reference TRBV19 and TRBJ1-4 provide the parts outside the CDR3, is DGGITQSPKYLFRKEGQNVTLSCEQNLNHDAMYWYRQDPGQGLRLIYYSQIVNDFQKGDIAEGYSVSREKKESFPLTVTSAQKNPTAFYLCASSFSGTGYEKLFFGSGTQLSVL.

CDR3 coding DNA: TGTGCCACCAGCAGAGATCCATTCCGAGACGAGCAGTACTTC. Translating it yields CATSRDPFRDEQYF. The chain joins TRBV15 to TRBJ2-7; D ambiguous. Trimming left V 0 bases short and J 5 bases short, with 11 bases between. Per the germline V gene, CDR1 is LNHNV and CDR2 is YYDKDF (reference sequence). The CDR3 runs to 14 residues. Full variable domain (outside the CDR3, taken from reference TRBV15 and TRBJ2-7): DAMVIQNPRYQVTQFGKPVTLSCSQTLNHNVMYWYQQKSSQAPKLLFHYYDKDFNNEADTPDNFQSRRPNTSFCFLDIRSPGLGDTAMYLCATSRDPFRDEQYFGPGTRLTVT.

The rearrangement joins TRBV6-5 to TRBJ1-2; 9 bases are shared with TRBD1. The V and J ends lost 6 bases and 4 bases, in that order; junction bases with no gene match: 6. The CDR3 spans 14 residues. Germline V gives CDR1 MNHEY, CDR2 SVGAGI. This CDR3 is CASSPDRGLYGYTF. For the CDR3, the DNA is TGTGCCAGCAGCCCGGACAGGGGACTCTATGGCTACACCTTC.

This sequence joins TRBV5-6 and TRBJ1-2; D might be TRBD1 (5 bases). Deletions cut 5 bases from V and 2 bases from J, with 10 bases between. Germline-derived CDR1 and CDR2 are SGHDT and YYEEEE. This CDR3 has 13 amino acids. CDR3 protein: CASSPGGNYGYTF. CDR3 bases: TGTGCCAGCAGTCCGGGGGGAAACTATGGCTACACCTTC.

The V call is TRBV6-1, the J call TRBJ2-3, with 8 bases matching TRBD2. The germline CDR1 and CDR2 sequences are MNHNS and SASEGT. After removal of 2 bases from V and 4 bases from J, the junction contained 5 bases not matched to a gene. The CDR3 totals 15 residues. CDR3 sequence: CASSEIQRGPDTQYF. The DNA of the CDR3 is TGTGCCAGCAGTGAAATCCAGCGGGGGCCAGATACGCAGTATTTT.

V is TRBV21-1 and J is TRBJ1-1; no DNA check was done on the table's D call, TRBD1. TRBV21-1 is a pseudogene. CDR3 size: 20 residues. The CDR3 is CASSKADSHLHNILNTEAFF. The CDR3 bases are TGTGCCAGCAGCAAAGCCGACAGTCACCTTCACAATATACTGAACACTGAAGCTTTCTTT.

The chain joins TRBV27 to TRBJ1-6; 7 nucleotides agree with TRBD1. The germline V gene encodes CDR1 MNHEY and CDR2 SMNVEV (reference sequence). This CDR3 has 14 residues. The ends lost 6 bases at V and 7 bases at J; junction bases unmatched: 6. CDR3 nucleotides: TGTGCCAGCAGGGGACAGTTCCCAAATTCACCCCTCCACTTT. This encodes CASRGQFPNSPLHF.

The rearrangement joins TRBV11-2 to TRBJ2-2; 10 bases map to TRBD1. Germline CDR1 and CDR2: SGHAT and FQNNGV. This CDR3 is 16 amino acids long. V dropped 5 bases and J dropped 2; count of bases not matched to a gene: 5. CDR3 in amino acids: CASSIRDRGNTGELFF. In nucleotides, the CDR3 is TGTGCCAGCAGCATAAGGGACAGGGGAAACACCGGGGAGCTGTTTTTT.

This clone appeared a single time. The chain joins TRBV7-6 to TRBJ1-4; tentatively, D is TRBD1 (5 bases). The CDR3 has 15 amino acids. Trimming stripped 3 bases from V and 2 bases from J, with 10 bases between. The germline CDR1 and CDR2 sequences are SGHVS and FNYEAQ. Here the CDR3 reads CASSFQGGTNEKLFF. In DNA, the CDR3 is TGTGCCAGCAGCTTCCAGGGAGGGACTAATGAAAAACTGTTTTTT.

This sequence joins TRBV7-6 and TRBJ2-1, with D maybe TRBD2 (7 bases). The germline V and J ends were trimmed by 1 base and 4 bases, with 11 bases remaining between them. There are 15 residues in the CDR3. The germline CDR1 and CDR2 sequences are SGHVS and FNYEAQ. The CDR3, as DNA: TGTGCCAGCAGCTTAGTCGAGGGGGGGTACAATGAGCAGTTCTTC. This gives the protein CASSLVEGGYNEQFF.

This clone was recorded only once. The chain recombines TRBV28 with TRBJ1-3, with D tentatively TRBD1 (5 bases). Germline-derived CDR1 and CDR2 are MDHEN and SYDVKM. The CDR3 loop spans 13 amino acids. V lost 6 bases and J lost 10, with 16 bases in between. CDR3 loop: CASSPLYRSTIYF. The CDR3 bases are TGTGCCAGCAGCCCGCTCTACAGGAGTACCATATATTTT. Based on the CDR3 plus reference TRBV28 and TRBJ1-3, the full variable domain is DVKVTQSSRYLVKRTGEKVFLECVQDMDHENMFWYRQDPGLGLRLIYFSYDVKMKEKGDIPEGYSVSREKKERFSLILESASTNQTSMYLCASSPLYRSTIYFGEGSWLTVV.

The chain combines TRBV25-1 with TRBJ2-2; possible D gene TRBD1, 6 bases. This CDR3 is 14 amino acids long. CDR1 and CDR2 (germline): MGHDK, SYGVNS. Trimming removed 6 bases at V and 1 base at J, with 9 bases between. The CDR3 here is CASRLGQNTGELFF. Written as DNA, the CDR3 is TGTGCCAGCAGATTGGGACAGAACACCGGGGAGCTGTTTTTT.